The 20 T cell receptor beta chains below come from one sample, sequenced in a study of T cells in Graves' hyperthyroidism and ophthalmopathy (dated 2019 in TCRdb). Libraries were made using multiplex PCR. These reads were obtained on an Illumina HiSeq 2000. The TCR beta CDR3 regions were amplified from the RNA transcripts. For the first round of RT-PCR on the TCR CDR3, the HTBI primer set was used together with the Qiagen OneStep RT-PCR kit. The public reads were quality trimmed at Q25 with fastp and then assembled into clones with MiXCR by TCRdb, keeping productive beta chains. One record per CDR3 amino acid sequence lists the most common genes and DNA. Here the sample has about 160,000 distinct CDR3 sequences; about a tenth occur a single time. The top ten clonotypes cover roughly a fifth of the sample. The sequenced material came from blood. These receptors were collected from a woman under 30 with Graves' hyperthyroidism that later progressed to Graves' ophthalmopathy.

This clonotype was picked up many times. CDR3 in DNA: TGCAGTGCTGCCGGGACGGCCGTTAGAGAACTGTTTTTT. The encoded protein is CSAAGTAVRELFF. The rearrangement uses TRBV20-1 and TRBJ1-4; possibly TRBD1 for D (5 bases). CDR3 length equals 13 residues. V lost 5 bases and J 12 bases, leaving 19 bases between the germline ends. CDR1 and CDR2 from the germline V gene are DFQATT and SNEGSKA (reference sequence).

This clonotype appeared many times. V usage is TRBV20-1 and J usage is TRBJ1-2, with 8 nucleotides matching TRBD1. Looked up from germline, CDR1 is DFQATT and CDR2 is SNEGSKA (reference sequence). The CDR3 is 16 amino acids. V was pared by 0 bases and J by 3 bases, with 9 bases of the junction left unmatched. In DNA form, the CDR3 reads TGCAGTGCTAGAGACCCACCTAGACAGGGGCACTATGGCTACACCTTC. Its translation is CSARDPPRQGHYGYTF.

V gene TRBV20-1 combines with J gene TRBJ2-5, with a possible D match to TRBD1 (6 bases). Germline V gene sequence: CDR1 DFQATT, CDR2 SNEGSKA (reference sequence). V was shortened by 1 base and J by 2 bases, with 8 bases between the two germline ends. There are 13 residues in the CDR3. The CDR3 DNA sequence: TGCAGTGCTAGAGCTAGGGGGCAAGAGACCCAGTACTTC. Amino acids: CSARARGQETQYF.

This clonotype was seen repeatedly, ten times or more. The chain recombines TRBV20-1 with TRBJ1-1, with D unclear. Deletions cut 2 bases from V and 0 bases from J, with 13 bases between. Germline-derived CDR1 and CDR2 are DFQATT and SNEGSKA (reference sequence). The CDR3 runs to 15 residues. The CDR3 coding sequence is TGCAGTGCTAGAAACCCGGCGGCCCTGAACACTGAAGCTTTCTTT. It codes for CSARNPAALNTEAFF.

The chain employs TRBV5-4 and TRBJ2-7; D not resolved. This CDR3 has 14 residues. Germline V gene lookup returns CDR1 SGHNT and CDR2 YYREEE (reference sequence). Deletions cut 0 bases from V and 2 bases from J, with 9 bases between. CDR3 sequence: CASSLVNSPYEQYF. CDR3 coding DNA: TGTGCCAGCAGCTTGGTGAATAGCCCCTACGAGCAGTACTTC.

This clonotype was seen at least ten times. The chain joins TRBV5-1 to TRBJ2-3; 11 bases fit TRBD2. Germline V gene sequence: CDR1 SGHRS, CDR2 YFSETQ. Germline trimming cut 4 bases from V and 2 bases from J; bases unmatched to any gene: 6. The CDR3 loop spans 16 amino acids. This CDR3 reads CASSRGLAENTDTQYF. CDR3 nucleotide sequence: TGCGCCAGCAGCCGGGGACTAGCGGAAAACACAGATACGCAGTATTTT.

This clonotype was seen repeatedly, ten times or more. This sequence joins TRBV6-1 and TRBJ2-1; possibly TRBD1 or TRBD2 for D (5 bases each). This CDR3 is built from 15 residues. Trimming left V 5 bases short and J 5 bases short, with 16 bases between. Germline CDR1 is MNHNS and CDR2 is SASEGT. The CDR3 sequence is CASSSGTRVNNEQFF. The CDR3 nucleotides read TGTGCCAGCAGTTCCGGGACGCGGGTCAACAATGAGCAGTTCTTC.

This clonotype was seen many times. This sequence joins TRBV30 and TRBJ2-7; D not resolved. The V and J ends lost 2 bases and 4 bases respectively, with 12 bases between them. The length of the CDR3 is 13 residues. CDR1 and CDR2 (germline): GTSNPN, SVGIG (reference sequence). CDR3 protein: CAWSRLDGYEQYF. The CDR3 bases are TGTGCCTGGAGTCGCCTCGACGGTTACGAGCAGTACTTC.

This clonotype was found a few times. The V gene is TRBV20-1, the J gene TRBJ2-2; no firm D call. The CDR3 totals 12 residues. V shed 3 bases and J shed 4 bases, with 6 bases lying between them. Germline V gene sequence: CDR1 DFQATT, CDR2 SNEGSKA (reference sequence). This CDR3 reads CSARQFTGELFF. The CDR3 DNA reads TGCAGTGCTAGGCAGTTCACCGGGGAGCTGTTTTTT.

This clonotype has at least ten counts. The rearrangement uses TRBV29-1 and TRBJ2-3; no definite D call. The germline V and J ends were trimmed by 4 bases and 2 bases, with 4 bases remaining between them. CDR1 SQVTM and CDR2 ANQGSEA come from the germline V gene. This CDR3 has 11 residues. This CDR3 reads CSVGVTDTQYF. CDR3 coding DNA: TGCAGCGTTGGGGTCACAGATACGCAGTATTTT.

This clonotype was counted ten times or more. As DNA, the CDR3 is TGTGCCAGCAGTTTGATTTCGGACAGCCAAAAACTGTTTTTT. Residues: CASSLISDSQKLFF. V usage is TRBV28 and J usage is TRBJ1-4; weak D call: TRBD1 (6 bases). The CDR3 length is 14 residues. V was clipped by 3 bases and J by 9 bases, with 14 bases between them. The germline V gene encodes CDR1 MDHEN and CDR2 SYDVKM. Complete variable domain (other parts from reference TRBV28 and TRBJ1-4): DVKVTQSSRYLVKRTGEKVFLECVQDMDHENMFWYRQDPGLGLRLIYFSYDVKMKEKGDIPEGYSVSREKKERFSLILESASTNQTSMYLCASSLISDSQKLFFGSGTQLSVL.

This clonotype was seen many times. V is TRBV3-1 and J is TRBJ2-3; D is uncertain. CDR1 LGHDT and CDR2 YNNKEL come from the germline V gene (reference sequence). This CDR3 is built from 15 residues. V was clipped by 1 base and J by 2 bases, with 10 bases between them. The DNA of the CDR3 is TGTGCCAGCAGCCAAGTAATCGGAACCACAGATACGCAGTATTTT. Protein: CASSQVIGTTDTQYF.

This clonotype has more than one count but fewer than ten. This CDR3 is CASSKGQVPSSGANVLTF. CDR3 sequence (DNA): TGTGCCAGCAGCAAGGGACAGGTCCCAAGCTCTGGGGCCAACGTCCTGACTTTC. This sequence joins TRBV7-8 and TRBJ2-6, with 8 bases fitting TRBD1. V trimming: 5 bases; J trimming: 0 bases; junction bases outside the gene matches: 9. The CDR3 is 18 residues long. The germline V gene encodes CDR1 SGHVS and CDR2 FQNEAQ.

This clonotype appeared many times. V usage is TRBV7-8 and J usage is TRBJ1-1, with 7 bases aligning to TRBD1. The CDR3 spans 14 residues. Germline assignment: CDR1 SGHVS and CDR2 FQNEAQ. Trimming removed 3 bases from V and 5 bases from J; junction bases left unmatched: 6. The CDR3 here is CASSLEPGGTEAFF. The CDR3 region has the DNA TGTGCCAGCAGCTTGGAACCAGGGGGGACTGAAGCTTTCTTT.

This clonotype was detected ten times or more. This chain joins TRBV7-8 and TRBJ2-3; TRBD2 agrees at 8 bases. This CDR3 comprises 18 residues. With V trimmed by 4 bases and J by 1 base, 13 bases remained unmatched. The germline gives CDR1 SGHVS, CDR2 FQNEAQ. CDR3 in DNA: TGTGCCAGCAGCTCCCCGGCGGGAGGATCTGGTGGCACAGATACGCAGTATTTT. Its protein is CASSSPAGGSGGTDTQYF.

This clonotype was found many times. The chain uses TRBV7-9 and TRBJ2-6; D is unresolved. Trimming stripped 8 bases from V and 4 bases from J, with 24 bases between. The germline gives CDR1 SEHNR, CDR2 FQNEAQ (reference sequence). CDR3 length: 18 residues. The CDR3 sequence: CASPPLVFPPWGANVLTF. The CDR3 DNA is TGTGCCAGCCCGCCGTTAGTGTTCCCCCCCTGGGGGGCCAACGTCCTGACTTTC.

This chain connects TRBV27 to TRBJ2-3; 8 bases match TRBD1. The length of the CDR3 is 14 residues. V trimming: 8 bases; J trimming: 0 bases; junction bases outside the gene matches: 4. Germline values: CDR1 MNHEY, CDR2 SMNVEV (reference sequence). CDR3 DNA: TGTGCCAGCGGGACAGGCAAAAGCACAGATACGCAGTATTTT. This sequence encodes CASGTGKSTDTQYF.

This clonotype was recorded at least ten times. This chain links TRBV7-9 with TRBJ1-2; TRBD1 might be the D (5 bases). The V and J ends lost 2 bases and 3 bases respectively, with 13 bases between them. Germline lookup yields CDR1 SEHNR and CDR2 FQNEAQ (reference sequence). This CDR3 is built from 15 residues. The CDR3: CASSLSGTIHYGYTF. The DNA of the CDR3 is TGTGCCAGCAGCTTAAGTGGGACGATTCACTATGGCTACACCTTC. The full variable domain, with the rest looked up from reference TRBV7-9 and TRBJ1-2, is DTGVSQNPRHKITKRGQNVTFRCDPISEHNRLYWYRQTLGQGPEFLTYFQNEAQLEKSRLLSDRFSAERPKGSFSTLEIQRTEQGDSAMYLCASSLSGTIHYGYTFGSGTRLTVV.

In this sample, this clonotype turned up many times. The chain recombines TRBV6-2 or TRBV6-3 with TRBJ1-1; D gene unclear. In germline, CDR1 is MNHEY, CDR2 SVGEGT. V was trimmed by 2 bases and J by 4 bases, leaving 8 bases between them. The CDR3 runs 13 residues. CDR3 protein: CASSYTDGTEAFF. The CDR3, as DNA: TGTGCCAGCAGTTACACAGATGGCACTGAAGCTTTCTTT.

The rearrangement links TRBV13 to TRBJ2-7; 12 bases are shared with TRBD2. This CDR3 region has 14 residues. The J segment lost 9 bases and the V segment lost 3 bases, leaving 6 bases of the junction unmatched. The germline gives CDR1 PRHDT, CDR2 FYEKMQ (reference sequence). CDR3 sequence: CASSLRTSGKGQYF. The CDR3 DNA reads as TGTGCCAGCAGCTTGAGGACTAGCGGGAAAGGGCAGTACTTC.